The present TCR beta chain was sequenced within a study of beta chain features in type 1 diabetes. This clone was seen more than once but under ten times. Antigen specificity is unknown. Researchers reported sorting CD4+ naive, central memory, regulatory and stem cell-like memory cells via CD45RO/CCR7/CD25/CD127/CD95/CD27. Whole-study findings and limits: PCR might favor shorter templates, equally in patients and controls.

Per the germline V gene, CDR1 is GTSNPN and CDR2 is SVGIG (reference sequence). The CDR3 consists of 11 residues. V lost 4 bases to trimming and J lost 5 bases, with 6 bases between them. All of the isolated RNA was reverse transcribed, so expressed TCRB transcripts were sequenced. This table comes from immunoSEQ multiplex PCR, and its TCRdb copy is limited to in-frame clones, with some not included. The sample lists some 410,000 clones, roughly 11% seen once, with approximately 0.05% in the top ten. The sample taken for sequencing was naive CD4+ T cells from blood. The TCR comes from a woman between 18 and 29 years old in good health. This rearrangement joins TRBV30 to TRBJ2-4; D is undetermined. CDR3 sequence reads: CAWTPQNIQYF. CDR3 nucleotide sequence: TGTGCCTGGACGCCACAAAACATTCAGTACTTC.